The entry below describes one T cell receptor beta chain. The antigen is unknown. PCR amplification relied on 60 Vbeta primers (plus 13 Jbeta primers). Data came from immunoSEQ multiplex PCR; TCRdb stores just in-frame clones and leaves some out. The top ten clones hold about 7.7% of a sample with 180,000 or so clones, more than 60% of them seen once. V shed 1 base, J shed 11 bases, and the junction held 7 bases outside the gene matches. The CDR3 totals 13 residues. Germline V gene lookup returns CDR1 MGHRA and CDR2 YSYEKL. The data originate from a study of cytomegalovirus exposure and HLA in healthy donors. Across the study: Prior work identified 120 million or so unique TCR beta sequences in approximately 180 million T cells.

General observations from the study: In most subjects, TCR beta sequences reportedly gave accurate predictions of HLA-A and HLA-B alleles. In a later analysis, DRB1 alleles had the most associated TCRs; HLA-C alleles the fewest. Most CMV-associated TCR beta chains were later found to appear HLA-restricted.

The sequenced material came from PBMCs. The TCR comes from a woman aged 40 to 50 in good health and CMV-seropositive. J is TRBJ2-5 and V is TRBV4-1, with 7 bases identical to TRBD1. The CDR3 region is CASSQAATGEQYF. CDR3 DNA: TGCGCCAGCAGCCAAGCGGCCACAGGGGAGCAGTACTTC.